A single sample gave rise to the 27 T cell receptor beta chains below, sequenced in a study of cytomegalovirus exposure and HLA in healthy donors. A multiplex PCR was run with 60 Vbeta primers and 13 Jbeta primers. The assay was immunoSEQ multiplex PCR, and TCRdb's table has in-frame clones only and misses some. This table holds over 130,000 clones, 78% found once. The source material was PBMCs. The receptors were gathered from a woman aged 40 to 55 in good health and CMV-seropositive.

This clone was seen a handful of times. V usage is TRBV7-9 and J usage is TRBJ1-2; D is possibly TRBD1 (6 bases). The CDR3 is 15 amino acids. Trimming cost V 5 bases and J 1 base, with 14 bases left between them. Germline CDR1 SEHNR, CDR2 FQNEAQ (reference sequence). Written as DNA, the CDR3 is TGTGCCAGCAGCCGTTCCGGGACACATAACTATGGCTACACCTTC. It codes for CASSRSGTHNYGYTF.

The rearrangement joins TRBV19 to TRBJ1-4; 10 bases match TRBD1. The CDR3 consists of 15 residues. The V gene end was trimmed by 5 bases and the J gene end by 6 bases; junction bases not matched to a gene: 6. Germline V CDR1 and CDR2: LNHDA, SQIVND (reference sequence). CDR3 DNA: TGTGCCAGTAGTTACCTAGGACAGGGGGATGAAAAACTGTTTTTT. Its protein product is CASSYLGQGDEKLFF.

The chain couples TRBV5-1 to TRBJ2-3, with 14 bases lining up with TRBD2. The J segment lost 4 bases and the V segment lost 4 bases, leaving 5 bases of the junction unmatched. Germline V gene lookup returns CDR1 SGHRS and CDR2 YFSETQ. CDR3 size: 16 residues. The CDR3 coding sequence is TGCGCCAGCAGCCCGGGGACTAGCGGGAGATCAGATACGCAGTATTTT. This encodes CASSPGTSGRSDTQYF.

J is TRBJ1-5 and V is TRBV2; D is perhaps TRBD1 (6 bases). V lost 2 bases, J lost 6 bases, and 14 bases lay in between. The CDR3 has 15 amino acids. From germline, CDR1 is SNHLY and CDR2 FYNNEI. CDR3: CASSEQGTSGQPQHF. The CDR3 DNA reads as TGTGCCAGCAGTGAACAGGGGACCTCGGGTCAGCCCCAGCATTTT.

The rearrangement links TRBV11-3 to TRBJ2-5; TRBD2 matches at 7 bases. This CDR3 region has 14 residues. Germline V gene lookup returns CDR1 SGHNT and CDR2 YENEEA. V lost 5 bases to trimming and J lost 9 bases; unmatched junction nucleotides: 12. CDR3 residues: CASSPSGLREAQYF. CDR3 DNA: TGTGCCAGCAGCCCCTCAGGGCTACGGGAGGCCCAGTACTTC. The complete variable domain, with remaining parts taken from reference TRBV11-3 and TRBJ2-5, reads EAGVVQSPRYKIIEKKQPVAFWCNPISGHNTLYWYLQNLGQGPELLIRYENEEAVDDSQLPKDRFSAERLKGVDSTLKIQPAELGDSAVYLCASSPSGLREAQYFGPGTRLLVL.

The chain employs TRBV19 and TRBJ2-2; the match to TRBD2 covers 7 bases. Germline V gene lookup returns CDR1 LNHDA and CDR2 SQIVND (reference sequence). The V gene end was trimmed by 3 bases and the J gene end by 6 bases; junction bases not matched to a gene: 4. The CDR3 totals 14 residues. CDR3 sequence reads: CASSIPAGPGELFF. The CDR3 DNA reads as TGTGCCAGTAGTATCCCAGCGGGACCCGGGGAGCTGTTTTTT.

This chain links TRBV28 with TRBJ1-4; D ambiguous. CDR3 length: 15 amino acids. V was pared by 4 bases and J by 0 bases, with 9 bases between. Germline-derived CDR1 and CDR2 are MDHEN and SYDVKM. This CDR3 reads CASSSPGATNEKLFF. DNA for the CDR3: TGTGCCAGCAGTTCCCCCGGGGCAACTAATGAAAAACTGTTTTTT.

This chain connects TRBV15 to TRBJ1-2; D unclear. Trimming shortened V by 1 base and J by 4 bases, and 13 bases separated the two germline ends. This CDR3 is 15 amino acids long. Per the germline V gene, CDR1 is LNHNV and CDR2 is YYDKDF (reference sequence). The CDR3 region has the DNA TGTGCCACCAGCAGAGTGCGCGCCGGTATCTATGGCTACACCTTC. It is translated as CATSRVRAGIYGYTF.

V and J are TRBV4-2 and TRBJ2-3; 15 nucleotides agree with TRBD2. CDR1 and CDR2 from the germline V gene are LGHNA and YNFKEQ. Trimming cost V 2 bases and J 4 bases; bases outside gene matches: 4. The CDR3 is made up of 17 amino acids. The CDR3 sequence: CASSQSGTSGRSDTQYF. CDR3 sequence (DNA): TGTGCCAGCAGCCAATCTGGGACTAGCGGGAGGTCAGATACGCAGTATTTT.

The chain employs TRBV28 and TRBJ2-7; TRBD1 is a possible D gene (5 bases). Germline CDR1 reads MDHEN; CDR2 reads SYDVKM. Trimming took 7 bases from V and 2 from J, leaving 12 bases between them. The CDR3 runs 13 residues. The CDR3: CASTLTAPYEQYF. Here the CDR3 DNA reads TGTGCCAGCACCCTGACAGCTCCCTACGAGCAGTACTTC.

This chain joins TRBV6-5 and TRBJ2-1, with 8 nucleotides matching TRBD2. J gave up 0 bases and V 5 bases, and 0 bases lay outside the gene matches. CDR1 and CDR2 from the germline V gene are MNHEY and SVGAGI. The CDR3 totals 14 residues. The CDR3 region is CASSSGSSYNEQFF. The CDR3 bases are TGTGCCAGCAGTAGCGGGAGCTCCTACAATGAGCAGTTCTTC.

The J gene is TRBJ1-4, the V gene TRBV2, with 9 nucleotides matching TRBD1. V shed 3 bases and J 3 bases; nucleotides not matched to a gene: 5. Germline assignment: CDR1 SNHLY and CDR2 FYNNEI. This CDR3 is 16 amino acids long. The CDR3 coding sequence is TGTGCCAGCAGTGATGGGACAGGGCTTTCTAATGAAAAACTGTTTTTT. Protein sequence: CASSDGTGLSNEKLFF.

This chain connects TRBV6-6 to TRBJ1-2; D is unclear. Per the germline V gene, CDR1 is MNHNY and CDR2 is SVGAGI (reference sequence). Trimming removed 6 bases at V and 2 bases at J, with 10 bases between. This CDR3 comprises 13 residues. The chain's CDR3 is CASSRTRNYGYTF. The CDR3 DNA is TGTGCCAGCAGCCGAACACGAAACTATGGCTACACCTTC.

The V and J genes are TRBV25-1 and TRBJ2-1; 9 bases agree with TRBD2. CDR1 is MGHDK and CDR2 is SYGVNS in the germline V gene. J gave up 6 bases and V 1 base, and 4 bases lay outside the gene matches. The CDR3 extends over 15 amino acids. CDR3 DNA sequence: TGTGCCAGCAGTGAATGGGGACTAGCTATCAATGAGCAGTTCTTC. As protein: CASSEWGLAINEQFF.

The rearrangement links TRBV5-1 to TRBJ1-2; D may be TRBD1 (5 bases). With 1 base removed from V and 8 bases from J, the gap between germline ends came to 12 bases. Germline loops: CDR1 SGHRS, CDR2 YFSETQ. This CDR3 has 13 amino acids. For the CDR3, the DNA is TGCGCCAGCAGCTTGAGGACAAATGAGGGCTACACCTTC. Translating it yields CASSLRTNEGYTF. Full variable domain (missing parts from reference TRBV5-1 and TRBJ1-2): KAGVTQTPRYLIKTRGQQVTLSCSPISGHRSVSWYQQTPGQGLQFLFEYFSETQRNKGNFPGRFSGRQFSNSRSEMNVSTLELGDSALYLCASSLRTNEGYTFGSGTRLTVV.

The J gene is TRBJ1-1, the V gene TRBV5-1; TRBD1 aligns across 7 bases. Per the germline V gene, CDR1 is SGHRS and CDR2 is YFSETQ. This CDR3 spans 14 amino acids. J lost 1 base, V lost 4 bases, and 4 bases had no gene match. For the CDR3, the DNA is TGCGCCAGCAGCCCTGAGGGGGCGAACACTGAAGCTTTCTTT. It specifies CASSPEGANTEAFF.

Only a few counts were recorded for this clone. V is TRBV5-1 and J is TRBJ2-1; 11 positions match TRBD2. CDR1 is SGHRS and CDR2 is YFSETQ in the germline V gene. The CDR3 contains 16 residues. The J segment lost 2 bases and the V segment lost 1 base, leaving 2 bases of the junction unmatched. In DNA form, the CDR3 reads TGCGCCAGCAGCTTGTCACTAGCGGGAGCCTACAATGAGCAGTTCTTC. Its protein is CASSLSLAGAYNEQFF.

The V call is TRBV2, the J call TRBJ2-1; D is undetermined. Trimming left V 7 bases short and J 0 bases short, with 7 bases between. The CDR3 length is 13 residues. Germline V lookup: CDR1 SNHLY, CDR2 FYNNEI. CDR3 coding DNA: TGTGCCAGCACCTCCCTCTCCTACAATGAGCAGTTCTTC. This codes for CASTSLSYNEQFF.

The chain employs TRBV5-8 and TRBJ2-3; 8 nucleotides agree with TRBD1. The ends lost 5 bases at V and 7 bases at J; junction bases unmatched: 6. The CDR3 spans 13 residues. CDR1 and CDR2 (germline): SGHTS, YDEGEE. The CDR3 loop is CASRVRTGYTQYF. CDR3 coding DNA: TGTGCCAGCAGGGTCCGGACAGGGTATACGCAGTATTTT.

This chain uses TRBV10-3 with TRBJ1-1; D is undetermined. Trimming shortened V by 3 bases and J by 13 bases, and 12 bases separated the two germline ends. From germline, CDR1 is ENHRY and CDR2 SYGVKD. The CDR3 has 11 residues. The CDR3 is CAISDGRVVFF. In nucleotides, the CDR3 is TGTGCCATCAGTGATGGCCGGGTTGTTTTCTTT.

On this clone: One end of the junction is discordant with germline, which a read error may explain. The rearrangement links TRBV28 to TRBJ2-7, with D possibly being TRBD1 (6 bases). This CDR3 region has 13 residues. Per the germline V gene, CDR1 is MDHEN and CDR2 is SYDVKM. CDR3 amino acids: CASGLTGFYEQYF. In DNA form, the CDR3 reads TGTGCCAGCGGTTTAACAGGGTTCTACGAGCAGTACTTC.

This clone has just one count. The chain joins TRBV5-1 to TRBJ2-5; D is uncertain. Judging by the DNA end, TRBJ2-7 fits better; the J call may be wrong. In germline, CDR1 is SGHRS, CDR2 YFSETQ. This CDR3 comprises 14 residues. The CDR3 is CASSFSRNSYEQYF. Here the CDR3 DNA reads TGCGCCAGCAGCTTTTCTAGAAACTCCTACGAGCAGTACTTC.

The chain couples TRBV6-1 to TRBJ1-5; 8 positions agree with TRBD1. Germline V gene lookup returns CDR1 MNHNS and CDR2 SASEGT. The CDR3 contains 15 residues. V lost 5 bases, J lost 5 bases, and 8 bases stayed unmatched. The CDR3 DNA reads as TGTGCCAGCAGTTCTGACAGGGGCTCTTATCAGCCCCAGCATTTT. It yields the protein CASSSDRGSYQPQHF.

This chain joins TRBV7-9 and TRBJ2-7; 8 bases are shared with TRBD1. CDR3 size: 15 residues. CDR1 and CDR2 from the germline V gene are SEHNR and FQNEAQ (reference sequence). V lost 5 bases and J lost 1; bases outside the gene matches: 7. CDR3 sequence reads: CASSDRQGSSYEQYF. The CDR3 nucleotides read TGTGCCAGCAGCGATAGACAGGGGTCGTCCTACGAGCAGTACTTC.

This clone has only one observation. The chain links TRBV6-1 to TRBJ1-4; TRBD1 might be the D (6 bases). V was pared by 4 bases and J by 3 bases, with 12 bases between. The CDR3 is 15 residues long. Germline V gene sequence: CDR1 MNHNS, CDR2 SASEGT. As DNA, the CDR3 is TGTGCCAGCAGTGGCTCGACAGGCTCTAATGAAAAACTGTTTTTT. Its translation: CASSGSTGSNEKLFF.

The genes are TRBV5-4 and TRBJ2-7, with 14 bases matching TRBD2. Germline trimming cut 3 bases from V and 9 bases from J; bases unmatched to any gene: 14. The CDR3 has 17 residues. CDR1 and CDR2 (germline): SGHNT, YYREEE (reference sequence). The CDR3 DNA reads TGTGCCAGCAGCTCCCGTCCCGGGACTAGCGGGAGACAAGTGCAGTACTTC. Translating it yields CASSSRPGTSGRQVQYF.

This clone was counted a few times. V gene TRBV10-3 combines with J gene TRBJ1-4, with TRBD1 matching over 10 bases. Germline-derived CDR1 and CDR2 are ENHRY and SYGVKD. The CDR3 has 15 amino acids. V lost 6 bases to trimming and J lost 6 bases; unmatched junction nucleotides: 7. Written as DNA, the CDR3 is TGTGCCATCAGAGCCGGGACAGGGGAGCATGAAAAACTGTTTTTT. Translating gives CAIRAGTGEHEKLFF.